These 25 T cell receptor beta chains were sequenced from one sample in a study of blood T cell repertoires in COVID-19. Generated by immunoSEQ multiplex PCR, the TCRdb table keeps only in-frame clones and is missing some. The table lists 250,000 to 350,000 clones, nearly 90% of them singletons. Sample: PBMCs or T cells enriched from blood (not recorded which). All receptors derive from a woman between 18 and 29 years old with acute COVID-19.

The chain couples TRBV27 to TRBJ2-1; unclear D gene. The CDR3 runs 16 residues. Germline V lookup: CDR1 MNHEY, CDR2 SMNVEV (reference sequence). V was clipped by 3 bases and J by 0 bases, with 12 bases between them. CDR3 loop: CASSLRPTISYNEQFF. The CDR3, as DNA: TGTGCCAGCAGTTTGAGGCCAACCATCTCCTACAATGAGCAGTTCTTC.

The chain uses TRBV5-8 and TRBJ2-6; a weak D match, TRBD1 (6 bases). Germline values: CDR1 SGHTS, CDR2 YDEGEE. V gave up 3 bases and J gave up 1 base, with 8 bases separating them. The CDR3 is made up of 15 amino acids. For the CDR3, the DNA is TGTGCCAGCAGCTCAGGGGCTTCTGGGGCCAACGTCCTGACTTTC. Amino acid sequence: CASSSGASGANVLTF.

This chain joins TRBV24-1 and TRBJ1-2; 7 nucleotides line up with TRBD1. The V gene end was trimmed by 2 bases and the J gene end by 2 bases; junction bases not matched to a gene: 7. Looked up from germline, CDR1 is KGHDR and CDR2 is SFDVKD. The CDR3 spans 16 residues. The chain's CDR3 is CATSDSGTERNYGYTF. In DNA, the CDR3 is TGTGCCACCAGTGATTCCGGGACAGAACGGAACTATGGCTACACCTTC.

In this sample, this clone turned up once. The V call is TRBV27, the J call TRBJ1-1; D perhaps matches TRBD1 (6 bases). V was trimmed by 4 bases and J by 3 bases, leaving 12 bases between them. CDR1 MNHEY and CDR2 SMNVEV come from the germline V gene (reference sequence). This CDR3 is built from 14 residues. CDR3 loop: CASSSRGGDTEAFF. The CDR3 bases are TGTGCCAGCAGTTCCCGAGGGGGGGACACTGAAGCTTTCTTT.

The J gene is TRBJ1-1, the V gene TRBV4-1; 7 nucleotides align to TRBD1. Germline lookup yields CDR1 MGHRA and CDR2 YSYEKL. Unmatched junction bases numbered 4, after V lost 1 base and J lost 5 bases. The CDR3 has 14 amino acids. The CDR3 loop reads CASSQGDSQTEAFF. The CDR3 DNA reads as TGCGCCAGCAGCCAAGGGGACAGCCAAACTGAAGCTTTCTTT.

The gene calls are TRBV6-5 and TRBJ2-7; 7 bases line up with TRBD1. Germline V gene lookup returns CDR1 MNHEY and CDR2 SVGAGI. The CDR3 has 14 residues. V was pared by 6 bases and J by 4 bases, with 9 bases of the junction left unmatched. In DNA, the CDR3 is TGTGCCAGCAGCTGGGACAGAATCACTTACGAGCAGTACTTC. This translates into CASSWDRITYEQYF.

The rearrangement joins TRBV5-1 to TRBJ2-1; 10 nucleotides line up with TRBD2. From germline, CDR1 is SGHRS and CDR2 YFSETQ. V lost 0 bases, J lost 4 bases, and 7 bases stayed unmatched. The CDR3 is 17 residues long. The CDR3 is CASSLEASGRLYNEQFF. The CDR3 bases are TGCGCCAGCAGCTTGGAAGCTAGCGGGAGATTGTACAATGAGCAGTTCTTC. The variable domain in full, with the rest retrieved from reference TRBV5-1 and TRBJ2-1, is KAGVTQTPRYLIKTRGQQVTLSCSPISGHRSVSWYQQTPGQGLQFLFEYFSETQRNKGNFPGRFSGRQFSNSRSEMNVSTLELGDSALYLCASSLEASGRLYNEQFFGPGTRLTVL.

The V gene is TRBV27, the J gene TRBJ2-5; 12 bases agree with TRBD2. CDR1 is MNHEY, CDR2 SMNVEV, per germline (reference sequence). J lost 1 base, V lost 4 bases, and 1 base had no gene match. CDR3 length: 15 residues. Here the CDR3 DNA reads TGTGCCAGCAGTTGGACTAGCGGGACCCAAGAGACCCAGTACTTC. Translated: CASSWTSGTQETQYF.

The V gene is TRBV21-1, the J gene TRBJ1-3; the listed D gene, TRBD1, was not tested against the DNA. TRBV21-1 is a recognized pseudogene. This CDR3 has 15 amino acids. CDR3 in amino acids: CASSGGRFSGNTIYF. The CDR3 bases are TGTGCCAGCAGCGGGGGCAGGTTCTCTGGAAACACCATATATTTT.

The genes are TRBV9 and TRBJ2-5, with D perhaps TRBD1 (6 bases). The germline CDR1 and CDR2 sequences are SGDLS and YYNGEE. The CDR3 length is 13 residues. The germline V and J ends were trimmed by 5 bases and 2 bases, with 10 bases remaining between them. The CDR3 is CASSDRRQETQYF. The CDR3 DNA follows: TGTGCCAGCAGTGACAGGAGACAAGAGACCCAGTACTTC. Drawing the rest from reference TRBV9 and TRBJ2-5, the complete variable domain is DSGVTQTPKHLITATGQRVTLRCSPRSGDLSVYWYQQSLDQGLQFLIQYYNGEERAKGNILERFSAQQFPDLHSELNLSSLELGDSALYFCASSDRRQETQYFGPGTRLLVL.

The J gene is TRBJ1-4, the V gene TRBV2, with D perhaps matching TRBD1 (5 bases). With 3 bases removed from V and 4 bases from J, the gap between germline ends came to 12 bases. Germline CDR1 and CDR2: SNHLY and FYNNEI. This CDR3 contains 15 residues. The CDR3 bases are TGTGCCAGCAGTGACAGGGACTCATTTAATGAAAAACTGTTTTTT. Protein product: CASSDRDSFNEKLFF.

The V and J genes are TRBV27 and TRBJ2-7; D is perhaps TRBD2 (5 bases). V lost 4 bases, J lost 2 bases, and 9 bases lay in between. In germline, CDR1 is MNHEY, CDR2 SMNVEV (reference sequence). The CDR3 has 13 amino acids. As DNA, the CDR3 is TGTGCCAGCAGTTCCGGGGAGCCCTACGAGCAGTACTTC. Residues: CASSSGEPYEQYF.

The gene calls are TRBV6-2 or TRBV6-3 and TRBJ2-1; D is perhaps TRBD2 (6 bases). Between the trimmed V and J ends, which lost 6 bases and 3 bases, there was a span of 12 bases. The V gene's germline CDR1 is MNHEY and CDR2 SVGEGT. The CDR3 is made up of 14 amino acids. Written as DNA, the CDR3 is TGTGCCAGCAGGCCTAGCGCTCACTACAATGAGCAGTTCTTC. Translating gives CASRPSAHYNEQFF.

The rearrangement joins TRBV19 to TRBJ1-1; possible D gene TRBD1, 5 bases. Trimming pared 1 base from V and 6 bases from J, leaving 9 bases between. In germline, CDR1 is LNHDA, CDR2 SQIVND (reference sequence). The CDR3 length is 13 residues. The chain's CDR3 is CASSIVFRAEAFF. CDR3 nucleotides: TGTGCCAGTAGTATAGTCTTCAGGGCTGAAGCTTTCTTT.

The V call is TRBV29-1, the J call TRBJ2-5; 8 nucleotides line up with TRBD2. Germline V lookup: CDR1 SQVTM, CDR2 ANQGSEA. The V gene end was trimmed by 4 bases and the J gene end by 2 bases; junction bases not matched to a gene: 6. The CDR3 extends over 14 amino acids. CDR3 coding DNA: TGCAGCGTTGGGATGGGCGGGGGGCAAGAGACCCAGTACTTC. Amino acids: CSVGMGGGQETQYF.

The chain is built from TRBV29-1 and TRBJ2-7, with unresolved D. The CDR3 runs 15 residues. V shed 0 bases and J shed 2 bases, with 14 bases lying between them. Germline V gene sequence: CDR1 SQVTM, CDR2 ANQGSEA. CDR3 residues: CSVEDPKQAPYEQYF. The CDR3 nucleotides read TGCAGCGTTGAAGATCCGAAGCAGGCCCCCTACGAGCAGTACTTC.

V and J are TRBV30 and TRBJ1-1; D unclear. This CDR3 contains 13 residues. Looked up from germline, CDR1 is GTSNPN and CDR2 is SVGIG (reference sequence). V lost 7 bases, J lost 4 bases, and 16 bases lay in between. The CDR3 reads CASNGDSFTEAFF. In nucleotides, the CDR3 is TGTGCCTCCAATGGTGACTCGTTCACTGAAGCTTTCTTT.

In its sample, this clone was seen a few times. The J gene is TRBJ2-7, the V gene TRBV4-2; TRBD2 aligns across 8 bases. The CDR3 runs to 15 residues. The V gene's germline CDR1 is LGHNA and CDR2 YNFKEQ. J was trimmed by 4 bases and V by 4 bases; bases with no gene match: 9. The CDR3 loop reads CASSPAGGRSYEQYF. CDR3 sequence (DNA): TGTGCCAGCAGCCCCGCCGGCGGGAGGTCGTACGAGCAGTACTTC.

This chain uses TRBV2 with TRBJ1-2; 8 nucleotides agree with TRBD1. J was trimmed by 8 bases and V by 6 bases; bases with no gene match: 8. The germline V gene encodes CDR1 SNHLY and CDR2 FYNNEI. The CDR3 runs 13 residues. The CDR3 here is CASRDRAPNGYTF. The CDR3 DNA follows: TGTGCCAGCAGGGACAGGGCCCCTAACGGCTACACCTTC.

The rearrangement uses TRBV15 and TRBJ2-7, with TRBD1 matching over 8 bases. Germline V CDR1 and CDR2: LNHNV, YYDKDF (reference sequence). Trimming took 0 bases from V and 0 from J; bases not matched to a gene: 7. The CDR3 runs 17 residues. CDR3 nucleotides: TGTGCCACCAGCAGAGATTGGACAGGGAAGAACTCCTACGAGCAGTACTTC. It encodes CATSRDWTGKNSYEQYF.

The chain recombines TRBV28 with TRBJ1-3, with D possibly TRBD1 on 6 matching bases. V dropped 2 bases and J dropped 5 bases, with 13 bases sitting between them. Germline V lookup: CDR1 MDHEN, CDR2 SYDVKM. The CDR3 totals 15 residues. Written as DNA, the CDR3 is TGTGCCAGCAGTTTAAGGGGGGGGAGTAGAAACACCATATATTTT. Its translation is CASSLRGGSRNTIYF.

The V gene is TRBV9, the J gene TRBJ2-2, with a weak D call TRBD1 (5 bases). The CDR3 loop spans 17 amino acids. The V end lost 3 bases, the J end lost 0 bases, and 15 bases lay between the germline ends. From germline, CDR1 is SGDLS and CDR2 YYNGEE. The CDR3 protein is CASSDPPDNTNTGELFF. CDR3 coding DNA: TGTGCCAGCAGCGACCCCCCGGACAACACGAACACCGGGGAGCTGTTTTTT. Using reference TRBV9 and TRBJ2-2 for the parts outside the CDR3, the full variable domain is DSGVTQTPKHLITATGQRVTLRCSPRSGDLSVYWYQQSLDQGLQFLIQYYNGEERAKGNILERFSAQQFPDLHSELNLSSLELGDSALYFCASSDPPDNTNTGELFFGEGSRLTVL.

This chain uses TRBV29-1 with TRBJ1-3; 7 nucleotides agree with TRBD1. Germline values: CDR1 SQVTM, CDR2 ANQGSEA. This CDR3 is 11 amino acids long. V was pared by 7 bases and J by 4 bases, with 1 base of the junction left unmatched. CDR3 bases: TGCAGCGCGGGACAGGGAAACACCATATATTTT. Translated: CSAGQGNTIYF.

This chain joins TRBV28 and TRBJ2-7; 10 bases line up with TRBD1. This CDR3 has 15 residues. The germline CDR1 and CDR2 sequences are MDHEN and SYDVKM. V gave up 4 bases and J gave up 0 bases; unmatched junction bases: 3. This CDR3 is CASSSGQGSSYEQYF. CDR3 nucleotides: TGTGCCAGCAGTTCGGGACAGGGGAGCTCCTACGAGCAGTACTTC.

The chain is built from TRBV27 and TRBJ2-3; 8 bases map to TRBD1. The CDR3 runs 17 residues. CDR1 and CDR2 from the germline V gene are MNHEY and SMNVEV (reference sequence). V dropped 6 bases and J dropped 1; count of bases not matched to a gene: 12. CDR3 protein: CASSWGVMGQGTDTQYF. Here the CDR3 DNA reads TGTGCCAGCAGCTGGGGGGTGATGGGACAGGGCACAGATACGCAGTATTTT.